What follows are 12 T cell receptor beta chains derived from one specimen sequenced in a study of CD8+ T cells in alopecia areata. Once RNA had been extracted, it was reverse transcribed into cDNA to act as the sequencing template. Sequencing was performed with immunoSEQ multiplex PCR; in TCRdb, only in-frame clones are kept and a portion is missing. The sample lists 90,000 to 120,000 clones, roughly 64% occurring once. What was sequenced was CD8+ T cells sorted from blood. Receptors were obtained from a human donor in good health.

In nucleotides, the CDR3 is TGTGCCACCAGCAGAGGTGGGGGCGGGGAGACCCAGTACTTC. It is translated as CATSRGGGGETQYF. This chain connects TRBV15 to TRBJ2-5; maybe TRBD1 (6 bases). V was pared by 1 base and J by 5 bases, with 11 bases between. This CDR3 has 14 residues. Germline V gene sequence: CDR1 LNHNV, CDR2 YYDKDF (reference sequence).

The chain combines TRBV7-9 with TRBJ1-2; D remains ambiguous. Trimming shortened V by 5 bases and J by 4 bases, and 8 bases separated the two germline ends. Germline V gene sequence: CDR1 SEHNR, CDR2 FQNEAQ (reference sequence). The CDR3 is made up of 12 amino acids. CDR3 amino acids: CASSQEPYGYTF. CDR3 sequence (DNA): TGTGCCAGCAGCCAGGAGCCCTATGGCTACACCTTC.

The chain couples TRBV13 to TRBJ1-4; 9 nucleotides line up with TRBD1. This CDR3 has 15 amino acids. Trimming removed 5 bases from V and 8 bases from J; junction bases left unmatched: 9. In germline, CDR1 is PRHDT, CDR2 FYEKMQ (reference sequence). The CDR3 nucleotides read TGTGCCAGCAGCCCCCGGACAGGGGAGGGAGAAAAACTGTTTTTT. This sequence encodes CASSPRTGEGEKLFF.

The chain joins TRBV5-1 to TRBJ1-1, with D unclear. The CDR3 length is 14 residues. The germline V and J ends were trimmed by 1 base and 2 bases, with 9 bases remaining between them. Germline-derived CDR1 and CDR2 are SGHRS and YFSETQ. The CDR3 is CASSLLYRNTEAFF. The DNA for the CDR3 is TGCGCCAGCAGCTTGCTGTACAGAAACACTGAAGCTTTCTTT.

The CDR3 nucleotides read TGTGCCATCAGTGAGCACCCAGTAAACTATGGCTACACCTTC. Its protein is CAISEHPVNYGYTF. This chain uses TRBV10-3 with TRBJ1-2; D is undetermined. CDR1 is ENHRY, CDR2 SYGVKD, per germline. V lost 2 bases and J lost 2, with 9 bases in between. There are 14 residues in the CDR3.

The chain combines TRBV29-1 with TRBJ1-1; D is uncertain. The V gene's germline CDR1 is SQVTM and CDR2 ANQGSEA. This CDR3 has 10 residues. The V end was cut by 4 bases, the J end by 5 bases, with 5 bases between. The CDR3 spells CSVARTEAFF. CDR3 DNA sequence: TGCAGCGTTGCTCGAACTGAAGCTTTCTTT.

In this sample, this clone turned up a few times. The CDR3 loop reads CASSQDLGNYEQYF. The CDR3, as DNA: TGCGCCAGCAGCCAAGACCTCGGTAACTACGAGCAGTACTTC. This rearrangement joins TRBV4-3 to TRBJ2-7; D call uncertain. The CDR3 has 14 amino acids. Germline CDR1 is LGHNA and CDR2 is YSLEER. The V end lost 0 bases, the J end lost 3 bases, and 9 bases lay between the germline ends.

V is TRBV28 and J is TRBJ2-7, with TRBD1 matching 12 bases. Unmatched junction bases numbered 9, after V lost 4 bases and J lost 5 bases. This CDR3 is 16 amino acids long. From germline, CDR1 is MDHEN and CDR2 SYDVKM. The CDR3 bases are TGTGCCAGCAGTTGGGGATCCGGGACAGGGGGCGACGAGCAGTACTTC. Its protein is CASSWGSGTGGDEQYF.

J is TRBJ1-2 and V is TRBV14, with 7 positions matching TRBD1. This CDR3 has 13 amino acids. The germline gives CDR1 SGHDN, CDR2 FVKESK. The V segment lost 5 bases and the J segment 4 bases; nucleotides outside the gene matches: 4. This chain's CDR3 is CASSRGQSYGYTF. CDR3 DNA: TGTGCCAGCAGCAGGGGACAGTCCTATGGCTACACCTTC.

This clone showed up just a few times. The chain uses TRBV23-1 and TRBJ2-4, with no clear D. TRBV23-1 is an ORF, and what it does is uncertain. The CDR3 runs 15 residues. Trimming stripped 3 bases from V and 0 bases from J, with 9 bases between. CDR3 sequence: CASSHPSQAKNIQYF. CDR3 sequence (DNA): TGCGCCAGCAGTCACCCCTCGCAAGCCAAAAACATTCAGTACTTC.

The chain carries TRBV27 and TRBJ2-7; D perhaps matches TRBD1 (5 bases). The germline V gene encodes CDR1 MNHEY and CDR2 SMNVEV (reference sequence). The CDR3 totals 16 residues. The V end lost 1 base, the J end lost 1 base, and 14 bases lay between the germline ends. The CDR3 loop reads CASSLLGPGGSYEQYF. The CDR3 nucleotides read TGTGCCAGCAGTTTATTGGGGCCAGGTGGGTCCTACGAGCAGTACTTC.

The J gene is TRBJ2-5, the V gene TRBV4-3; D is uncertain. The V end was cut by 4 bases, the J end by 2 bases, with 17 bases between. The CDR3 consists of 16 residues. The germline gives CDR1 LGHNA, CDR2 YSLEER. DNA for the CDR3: TGCGCCAGCAGCCCCTTTGTGGGGTCACCGCAAGAGACCCAGTACTTC. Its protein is CASSPFVGSPQETQYF.